This T cell receptor beta chain was documented in a study of OX40 agonist ivuxolimab in advanced cancers. Using immunoSEQ multiplex PCR, the repertoire was profiled, and TCRdb retains in-frame clones only, with some absent. The sample records about 59,000 clones, approximately 80% being singletons. The germline V and J ends were trimmed by 0 bases and 5 bases, with 14 bases remaining between them. This CDR3 contains 15 residues. Per the germline V gene, CDR1 is SGHDT and CDR2 is YYEEEE. The source was CD4+ or CD8+ T cells sorted from blood, collected in a trial of the OX40 agonist ivuxolimab. This sequence originates from an adult with an advanced solid tumor such as melanoma, head and neck, liver or kidney cancer. This chain uses TRBV5-6 with TRBJ1-2; a weak D match, TRBD1 (5 bases). CDR3 nucleotides: TGTGCCAGCAGCTTGGGGTGGGGCGGCCTATATGGCTACACCTTC. Translation: CASSLGWGGLYGYTF.